A single sample is the source of the 9 T cell receptor beta chains below, sequenced in a study of human T cells and chemical hapten exposure. Time point in this sample: patch test 1, 2 weeks after DPC sensitization. Indicated treatment: therapeutic diphenylcyclopropenone sensitization with weekly scalp DPC. The total RNA was obtained from whole blood that was not fractionated. A single record per CDR3 protein comes from TCRdb applying MiXCR to the RACE reads. The data show over 35,000 distinct CDR3 sequences, around 3.8% seen once. Source: whole blood, taken in connection with sensitization to the hapten diphenylcyclopropenone (DPC). The origin of the receptors is a man in his fifties with alopecia areata. Some clones in this sample may be carry-over from other donors' samples.

This clonotype has at least ten counts. The chain recombines TRBV28 with TRBJ2-7, with D perhaps assigned TRBD1 or TRBD2 (5 bases each). The CDR3 totals 11 residues. The V and J ends lost 8 bases and 2 bases respectively, with 7 bases between them. Germline assignment: CDR1 MDHEN and CDR2 SYDVKM. The CDR3 protein is CASRGAYEQYF. DNA for the CDR3: TGTGCCAGCCGAGGGGCCTACGAGCAGTACTTC.

This clonotype has a count of ten or more. This chain connects TRBV5-1 to TRBJ2-2; TRBD1 matches 7 bases. The V gene's germline CDR1 is SGHRS and CDR2 YFSETQ. The junction had 4 bases not matched to a gene; V was cut back by 4 bases and J by 4 bases. This CDR3 comprises 14 residues. The CDR3 loop is CASSVGDSTGELFF. CDR3 nucleotide sequence: TGCGCCAGCAGCGTAGGGGACAGCACCGGGGAGCTGTTTTTT.

This clonotype was detected many times. The V call is TRBV7-8, the J call TRBJ1-5, with D tentatively TRBD1 (5 bases). This CDR3 is 13 amino acids long. The germline V and J ends were trimmed by 1 base and 7 bases, with 8 bases remaining between them. Per germline, CDR1 SGHVS and CDR2 FQNEAQ. CDR3 region: CASSLGQHQPQHF. The CDR3 DNA reads TGTGCCAGCAGCTTAGGACAGCACCAGCCCCAGCATTTT.

There are a few counts of this clonotype. V usage is TRBV7-2 and J usage is TRBJ2-5; possibly TRBD2 for D (6 bases). This CDR3 is 15 amino acids long. In germline, CDR1 is SGHTA, CDR2 FQGNSA. Trimming stripped 5 bases from V and 4 bases from J, with 17 bases between. This CDR3 is CASSRLAPSPETQYF. The CDR3 coding sequence is TGTGCCAGCAGCCGTCTAGCGCCCTCCCCAGAGACCCAGTACTTC.

This clonotype was seen repeatedly, ten times or more. The chain is built from TRBV19 and TRBJ2-3; no clear D. In germline, CDR1 is LNHDA, CDR2 SQIVND (reference sequence). The CDR3 length is 15 residues. V lost 4 bases and J lost 1, with 12 bases in between. Written as DNA, the CDR3 is TGTGCCAGTAGTAAGCAGCCATACGGCACAGATACGCAGTATTTT. Encoded protein: CASSKQPYGTDTQYF.

This clonotype was counted many times. The rearrangement links TRBV28 to TRBJ2-1; the match to TRBD1 covers 7 bases. CDR1 MDHEN and CDR2 SYDVKM come from the germline V gene. The trim removed 5 bases at V and 9 bases at J, leaving 4 bases unmatched. The CDR3 loop spans 12 amino acids. This CDR3 is CASSERQGEQFF. Written as DNA, the CDR3 is TGTGCCAGCAGTGAGAGACAGGGTGAGCAGTTCTTC.

This chain connects TRBV7-9 to TRBJ1-3; D might be TRBD1 (6 bases). CDR1 SEHNR and CDR2 FQNEAQ come from the germline V gene (reference sequence). The V and J ends lost 4 bases and 0 bases respectively, with 19 bases between them. CDR3 length: 18 residues. The CDR3 sequence: CASSSFPTGPGSGNTIYF. The CDR3 region has the DNA TGTGCCAGCAGCTCATTTCCTACAGGGCCTGGCTCTGGAAACACCATATATTTT.

This clonotype was counted many times. This rearrangement joins TRBV28 to TRBJ2-7, with TRBD2 matching over 13 bases. With V trimmed by 10 bases and J by 4 bases, 7 bases remained unmatched. CDR1 is MDHEN, CDR2 SYDVKM, per germline. CDR3 length: 14 amino acids. CDR3 coding DNA: TGTGCCACGATCCGGACTAGCGGGAGATACGAGCAGTACTTC. Translating it yields CATIRTSGRYEQYF.

This clonotype has a count of ten or more. This CDR3 is CASRGTGNTGELFF. CDR3 DNA: TGTGCCAGCAGGGGTACAGGGAACACCGGGGAGCTGTTTTTT. V and J are TRBV7-2 and TRBJ2-2; D might be TRBD1 (5 bases). The germline V gene encodes CDR1 SGHTA and CDR2 FQGNSA. This CDR3 has 14 residues. The V end lost 6 bases, the J end lost 1 base, and 9 bases lay between the germline ends.